The T cell receptor beta chain described here comes from a study of blood T cells in healthy people across ages. The use of a sample-barcoded 5' primer and a J-beta primer mix characterized a second PCR of roughly 6 to 11 cycles. Via MiXCR, TCRdb re-called the 5' RACE reads, giving one row per CDR3 protein. This sample yields around 2 million distinct CDR3 sequences, of which about two fifths are seen a single time; roughly 23% belongs to the top ten. About this clonotype itself: Mismatch with germline at one junction end may stem from a read error.

In germline, CDR1 is DFQATT, CDR2 SNEGSKA (reference sequence). The length of the CDR3 is 16 residues. Sequences were obtained from blood. The receptor comes from a human donor in good health. V gene TRBV20-1 combines with J gene TRBJ2-1; no clear D gene. The CDR3 here is CSVRDRTGFSYNEQFF. CDR3 bases: TGCAGTGTTAGAGATCGGACGGGCTTCTCCTACAATGAGCAGTTCTTC.